The T cell receptor beta chain under discussion was sequenced for a study of OX40 agonist ivuxolimab in advanced cancers. Profiled with immunoSEQ multiplex PCR; TCRdb holds only in-frame clones, not every one. The sample lists roughly 57,000 clones; about nine tenths were seen once. The TCR originated in an adult with an advanced solid tumor such as melanoma, head and neck, liver or kidney cancer. The sequencing used CD4+ or CD8+ T cells sorted from blood, collected in a trial of the OX40 agonist ivuxolimab.

The CDR3 is CASSPTLLAGDSDTQYF. DNA of the CDR3: TGTGCCAGCAGTCCGACCTTACTAGCGGGAGACTCAGATACGCAGTATTTT. The chain uses TRBV27 and TRBJ2-3; TRBD2 matches at 11 bases. CDR1 is MNHEY and CDR2 is SMNVEV in the germline V gene (reference sequence). The CDR3 length is 17 residues. V lost 5 bases to trimming and J lost 4 bases; unmatched junction nucleotides: 11.